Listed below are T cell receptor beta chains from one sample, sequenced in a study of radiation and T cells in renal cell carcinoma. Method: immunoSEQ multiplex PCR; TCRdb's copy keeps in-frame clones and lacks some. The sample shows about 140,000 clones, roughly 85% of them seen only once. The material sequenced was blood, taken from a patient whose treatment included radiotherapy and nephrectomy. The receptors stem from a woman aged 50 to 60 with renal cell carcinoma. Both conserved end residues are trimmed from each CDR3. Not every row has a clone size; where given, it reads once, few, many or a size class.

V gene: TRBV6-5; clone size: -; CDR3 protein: ASSYSPGGADTQY
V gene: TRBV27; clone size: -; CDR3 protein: ASSWSTQGRGYT
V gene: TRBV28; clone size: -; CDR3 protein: ASATSGNTIY
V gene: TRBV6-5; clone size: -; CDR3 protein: ASSSSAGAFYNEQF
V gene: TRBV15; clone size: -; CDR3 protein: ATEGLAETQY
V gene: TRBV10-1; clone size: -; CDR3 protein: ASSSDNTGELF
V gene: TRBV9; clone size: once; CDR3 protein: ASSARQGEAF
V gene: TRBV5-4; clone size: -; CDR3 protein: ASSFGTENEQF
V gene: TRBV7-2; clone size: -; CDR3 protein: ASSLGLAGETQY
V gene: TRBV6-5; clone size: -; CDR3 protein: ASSFETSGYEQY
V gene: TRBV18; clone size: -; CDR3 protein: ASSPRQATYSNQPQH
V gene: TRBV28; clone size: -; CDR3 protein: ASSLRSGANVLT
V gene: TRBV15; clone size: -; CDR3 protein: ATSRDLWSVSNQPQH
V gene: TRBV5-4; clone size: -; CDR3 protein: ASSLGQATNEQF
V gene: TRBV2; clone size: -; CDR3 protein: ASRRDRYLDEQY
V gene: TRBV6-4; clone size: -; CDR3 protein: ASRAGASGYT
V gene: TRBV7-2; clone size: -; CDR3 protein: ASSLDRDDEQF
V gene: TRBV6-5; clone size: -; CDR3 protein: ASSSGQSYEQY